The T cell receptor (beta chain) described here comes from a study of shared clonotypes between healthy human individuals. Broader study findings: Naive CD4 clonotypes were shared across a handful of donors at roughly 5%. Sequencing depth was a factor that was expected to affect clonotype sharing among donors.

As for this clone: Its antigen is unidentified.

The CDR3 sequence is 15 residues long. Germline V gene data show CDR1 as SGHDT and CDR2 as YYEEEE. V shed 0 bases and J shed 2 bases, with 8 bases lying between them. Several immunoSEQ plates held equal portions of the genomic DNA taken from each subset. The input for sorted-subset replicate PCRs was around 210 ng DNA, about 30,000 T cell genomes. TCRdb's copy holds only in-frame clones and misses some; the assay was immunoSEQ multiplex PCR. The sample has roughly 1 million clones; about four fifths are singletons. The rearrangement uses TRBV5-6 and TRBJ1-4; D is undetermined. This receptor was taken from a man between 18 and 35 years old in good health. Some clones in this sample may be carry-over from other donors' samples. Sequencing was carried out using memory CD4+ T cells from PBMCs. This sample's subset: CD45RA-negative fraction. The CDR3 DNA reads TGTGCCAGCAGCTTGGGGCCCATGACTAATGAAAAACTGTTTTTT. It encodes CASSLGPMTNEKLFF.